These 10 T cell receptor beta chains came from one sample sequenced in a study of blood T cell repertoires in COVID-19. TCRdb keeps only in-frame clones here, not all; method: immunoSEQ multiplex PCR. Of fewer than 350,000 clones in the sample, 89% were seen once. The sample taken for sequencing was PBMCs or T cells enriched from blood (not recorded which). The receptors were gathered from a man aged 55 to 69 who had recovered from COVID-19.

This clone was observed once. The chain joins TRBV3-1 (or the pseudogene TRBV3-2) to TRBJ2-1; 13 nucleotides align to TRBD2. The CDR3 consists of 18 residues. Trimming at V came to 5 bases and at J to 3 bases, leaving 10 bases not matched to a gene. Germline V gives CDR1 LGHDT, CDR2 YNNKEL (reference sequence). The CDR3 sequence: CASSKGLAGDRGYNEQFF. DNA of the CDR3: TGTGCCAGCAGCAAAGGACTAGCGGGGGACAGGGGCTACAATGAGCAGTTCTTC.

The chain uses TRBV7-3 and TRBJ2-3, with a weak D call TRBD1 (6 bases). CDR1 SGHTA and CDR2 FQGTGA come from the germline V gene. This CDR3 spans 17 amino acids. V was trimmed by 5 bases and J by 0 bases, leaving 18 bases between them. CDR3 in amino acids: CASSPRPVGASTDTQYF. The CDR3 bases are TGTGCCAGCAGCCCACGACCAGTGGGGGCGAGCACAGATACGCAGTATTTT.

This CDR3 is CASRPRQDTGELFF. In nucleotides, the CDR3 is TGTGCCAGCAGGCCCCGACAAGACACCGGGGAGCTGTTTTTT. The V gene is TRBV6-5, the J gene TRBJ2-2; D unclear. The V end was cut by 6 bases, the J end by 3 bases, with 11 bases between. The V gene's germline CDR1 is MNHEY and CDR2 SVGAGI. This CDR3 has 14 amino acids.

The CDR3 sequence is CSVFWAIRTGELFF. The DNA for the CDR3 is TGCAGCGTTTTTTGGGCAATTAGGACCGGGGAGCTGTTTTTT. The chain employs TRBV29-1 and TRBJ2-2, with unresolved D. The CDR3 extends over 14 amino acids. Germline V gives CDR1 SQVTM, CDR2 ANQGSEA. V gave up 5 bases and J gave up 5 bases, with 15 bases separating them.

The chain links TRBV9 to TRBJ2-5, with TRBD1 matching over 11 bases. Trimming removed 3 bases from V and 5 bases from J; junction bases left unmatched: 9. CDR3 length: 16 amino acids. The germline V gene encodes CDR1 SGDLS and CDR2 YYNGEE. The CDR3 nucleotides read TGTGCCAGCAGCGCCCACGGACAGGGGGCATTGGAGACCCAGTACTTC. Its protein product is CASSAHGQGALETQYF.

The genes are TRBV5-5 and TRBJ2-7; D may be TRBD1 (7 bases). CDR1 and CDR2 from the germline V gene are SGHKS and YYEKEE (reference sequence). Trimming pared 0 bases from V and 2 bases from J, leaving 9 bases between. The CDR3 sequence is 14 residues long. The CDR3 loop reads CASSLGGTAYEQYF. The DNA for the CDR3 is TGTGCCAGCAGCTTGGGCGGGACAGCCTACGAGCAGTACTTC.

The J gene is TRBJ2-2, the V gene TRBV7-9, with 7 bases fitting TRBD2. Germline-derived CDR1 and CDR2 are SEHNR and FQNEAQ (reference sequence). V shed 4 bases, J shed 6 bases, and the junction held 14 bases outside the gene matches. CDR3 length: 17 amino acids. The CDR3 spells CASSSRGAGNYAGELFF. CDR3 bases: TGTGCCAGCAGCTCTCGGGGAGCGGGAAATTACGCCGGGGAGCTGTTTTTT.

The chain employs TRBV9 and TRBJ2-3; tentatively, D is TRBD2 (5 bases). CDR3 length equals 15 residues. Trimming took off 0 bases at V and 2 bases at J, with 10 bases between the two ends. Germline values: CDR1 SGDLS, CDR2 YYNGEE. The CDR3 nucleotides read TGTGCCAGCAGCGTAGATCGGGGTAACACAGATACGCAGTATTTT. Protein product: CASSVDRGNTDTQYF.

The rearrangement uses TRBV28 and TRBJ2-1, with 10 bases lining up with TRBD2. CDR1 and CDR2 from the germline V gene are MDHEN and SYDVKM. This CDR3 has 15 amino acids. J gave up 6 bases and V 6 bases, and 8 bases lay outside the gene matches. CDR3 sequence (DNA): TGTGCCAGCAGCCTAGCGGGAGTTCTTTCCAATGAGCAGTTCTTC. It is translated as CASSLAGVLSNEQFF.

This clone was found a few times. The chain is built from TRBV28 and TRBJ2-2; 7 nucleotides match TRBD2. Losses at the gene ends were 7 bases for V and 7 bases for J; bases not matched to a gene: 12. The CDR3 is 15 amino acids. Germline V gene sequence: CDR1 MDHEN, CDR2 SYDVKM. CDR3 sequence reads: CASTPSGLRRGELFF. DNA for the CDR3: TGTGCCAGCACCCCTTCGGGACTACGGCGCGGGGAGCTGTTTTTT.